The 9 T cell receptor beta chains below come from one sample, sequenced in a study of human T cells and chemical hapten exposure. One entry per CDR3 protein results from TCRdb running MiXCR on the RACE reads. The table shows around 75,000 distinct CDR3 sequences, with 10% occurring only once. Regarding time point: patch test 2, 6 weeks after DPC sensitization. This sample's treatment: therapeutic diphenylcyclopropenone sensitization with weekly scalp DPC. The material sequenced was whole blood, taken in connection with sensitization to the hapten diphenylcyclopropenone (DPC). The receptors originated from a woman in her forties or fifties with alopecia areata. Some clones in this sample may be carry-over from other donors' samples.

As DNA, the CDR3 is TGTGCCAGTAGTCAAGGGGTGAACACCGGGGAGCTGTTTTTT. It specifies CASSQGVNTGELFF. The V call is TRBV19, the J call TRBJ2-2; possibly TRBD1 for D (5 bases). CDR3 length equals 14 residues. Between the trimmed V and J ends, which lost 5 bases and 1 base, there was a span of 8 bases. Germline loops: CDR1 LNHDA, CDR2 SQIVND (reference sequence).

In its sample, this clonotype was seen many times. This rearrangement joins TRBV3-1 to TRBJ1-5; D may be TRBD1 (5 bases). Germline V lookup: CDR1 LGHDT, CDR2 YNNKEL (reference sequence). The V gene lost 8 bases and the J gene lost 3 bases, with 8 bases spanning the gap. The CDR3 is 12 residues long. For the CDR3, the DNA is TGTGCCAGCTCAGGGCTCAATCAGCCCCAGCATTTT. Residues: CASSGLNQPQHF.

This clonotype was recorded at least ten times. The V call is TRBV6-1, the J call TRBJ1-1; 9 nucleotides align to TRBD1. Germline values: CDR1 MNHNS, CDR2 SASEGT. This CDR3 comprises 14 residues. With V trimmed by 4 bases and J by 6 bases, 6 bases remained unmatched. The CDR3 region has the DNA TGTGCCAGCAGTGCCACAGGGGGCTTATCTGAAGCTTTCTTT. Protein: CASSATGGLSEAFF.

This clonotype was recorded many times. This sequence joins TRBV5-4 and TRBJ2-7; 10 positions match TRBD2. The CDR3 is 14 residues long. CDR1 is SGHNT, CDR2 YYREEE, per germline (reference sequence). V lost 2 bases to trimming and J lost 7 bases; unmatched junction nucleotides: 6. The CDR3 nucleotides are TGTGCCAGCAGCTTAGCGGGAGGGCGGCGGGAGCAGTACTTC. Its protein is CASSLAGGRREQYF.

The J gene is TRBJ2-5, the V gene TRBV9, with TRBD2 matching 9 bases. Germline loops: CDR1 SGDLS, CDR2 YYNGEE. Trimming cost V 4 bases and J 1 base; bases outside gene matches: 8. The length of the CDR3 is 16 residues. DNA for the CDR3: TGTGCCAGCAGCCTCGTTAGCGGGGGACTCCAAGAGACCCAGTACTTC. This gives the protein CASSLVSGGLQETQYF.

This clonotype was recorded many times. The rearrangement links TRBV7-9 to TRBJ1-5; D might be TRBD1 (5 bases). Germline CDR1 is SEHNR and CDR2 is FQNEAQ (reference sequence). The CDR3 is 13 amino acids. Trimming removed 8 bases from V and 3 bases from J, with 11 bases in between. CDR3 coding DNA: TGTGCCAGCGCTGGGGGTTTCAATCAGCCCCAGCATTTT. Translation gives CASAGGFNQPQHF.

In this sample, this clonotype turned up many times. The V and J genes are TRBV5-8 and TRBJ2-3; 8 positions agree with TRBD2. The CDR3 sequence is 14 residues long. J gave up 5 bases and V 2 bases, and 4 bases lay outside the gene matches. Germline V gene data show CDR1 as SGHTS and CDR2 as YDEGEE. CDR3 in amino acids: CASSFKRELDTQYF. DNA for the CDR3: TGTGCCAGCAGCTTTAAGCGGGAGTTAGATACGCAGTATTTT.

This clonotype has just one count. A much bigger clone sits one base away, suggesting this may be a read error. This sequence joins TRBV7-6 and TRBJ2-2; the match to TRBD2 covers 10 bases. Germline V CDR1 and CDR2: SGHVS, FNYEAQ. The CDR3 is made up of 16 amino acids. The CDR3 reads CASSSRTSGNTWELFF. CDR3 nucleotides: TGTGCCAGCAGCTCCAGGACTAGCGGCAACACCTGGGAGCTGTTTTTT.

This chain connects TRBV29-1 to TRBJ1-1, with 7 bases that match TRBD1. After removal of 8 bases from V and 4 bases from J, the junction contained 4 bases not matched to a gene. Germline CDR1 SQVTM, CDR2 ANQGSEA. This CDR3 comprises 11 residues. Here the CDR3 DNA reads TGCAGCTTGGGGGACAGCACTGAAGCTTTCTTT. Protein: CSLGDSTEAFF. The entire variable domain, with the rest obtained from reference TRBV29-1 and TRBJ1-1, is as follows: SAVISQKPSRDICQRGTSLTIQCQVDSQVTMMFWYRQQPGQSLTLIATANQGSEATYESGFVIDKFPISRPNLTFSTLTVSNMSPEDSSIYLCSLGDSTEAFFGQGTRLTVV.